The present entry profiles one TCR beta chain with its context. Its antigen is currently unknown. This sample was included in a study of blood T cells in healthy people across ages. Study-wide findings and caveats: Per million T cells, TCR beta diversity dropped roughly linearly as age increased. PBMC samples, being unsorted, prevented any conclusive comparison of naive and antigen-experienced cells.

Through a sample-barcoded 5' primer and a J-beta primer mix, a second PCR was run for roughly 7 to 12 cycles. TCRdb redid the calling of the 5' RACE reads with MiXCR, one entry per CDR3 protein. This table has hundreds of thousands of distinct CDR3 sequences, around 30% appearing once. Sequenced sample: blood. The sequence came from a woman aged 80 or older in good health.

Here the CDR3 DNA reads TGTGCCAGCAGCCGACAGGGGGCGAAAGCTGAAGCTTTCTTT. Translating it yields CASSRQGAKAEAFF. This chain connects TRBV28 to TRBJ1-1; 10 bases are shared with TRBD1. Germline loops: CDR1 MDHEN, CDR2 SYDVKM. With V trimmed by 6 bases and J by 6 bases, 7 bases remained unmatched. The CDR3 runs 14 residues. The whole variable domain, filled in from reference TRBV28 and TRBJ1-1, reads DVKVTQSSRYLVKRTGEKVFLECVQDMDHENMFWYRQDPGLGLRLIYFSYDVKMKEKGDIPEGYSVSREKKERFSLILESASTNQTSMYLCASSRQGAKAEAFFGQGTRLTVV.